This T cell receptor (beta chain) was sequenced for a study of blood T cell repertoires in COVID-19. Study information: Samples came from the United States, Italy and Spain, spanning acute and convalescent COVID-19.

V was clipped by 2 bases and J by 5 bases, with 6 bases between them. CDR1 and CDR2 from the germline V gene are MDHEN and SYDVKM. The CDR3 contains 12 residues. Profiling relied on immunoSEQ multiplex PCR, and the TCRdb table lists in-frame clones only, not all of them. Among 250,000 to 300,000 clones listed, under 90% were seen once. The chain joins TRBV28 to TRBJ1-1; D remains unclear. The receptor was derived from a man in his thirties or forties with acute COVID-19. The sequencing sample was made of PBMCs or T cells enriched from blood (not recorded which). The CDR3 reads CASSLGWTEAFF. The CDR3 coding sequence is TGTGCCAGCAGTTTAGGCTGGACTGAAGCTTTCTTT.